Shown below are 3 T cell receptor beta chains from a single sample sequenced in a study of early T cells in non-severe SARS-CoV-2 infection. TCRdb re-analysed the 5' RACE reads in MiXCR, keeping a single row per CDR3 protein. The sample has about 83,000 distinct CDR3 sequences, roughly an eighth seen once; the top ten hold 1.4%. Sequenced material: whole blood. These receptors came from an adult who was a healthcare worker with PCR-confirmed SARS-CoV-2 infection or an uninfected control (not recorded which).

This clonotype was detected only a few times. V usage is TRBV10-3 and J usage is TRBJ2-5, with D perhaps matching TRBD2 (5 bases). This CDR3 spans 13 amino acids. Per germline, CDR1 ENHRY and CDR2 SYGVKD. Trimming shortened V by 6 bases and J by 1 base, and 9 bases separated the two germline ends. For the CDR3, the DNA is TGTGCCATCAGGGGGAGTTTCCAAGAGACCCAGTACTTC. Protein product: CAIRGSFQETQYF.

This clonotype was found many times. The CDR3 loop reads CASSALETQYF. In DNA form, the CDR3 reads TGTGCCAGTAGCGCGTTGGAGACCCAGTACTTC. The chain has TRBV19 and TRBJ2-5; no clear D gene. Trimming removed 6 bases from V and 5 bases from J, with 7 bases in between. The CDR3 is made up of 11 amino acids. Germline values: CDR1 LNHDA, CDR2 SQIVND (reference sequence).

The rearrangement links TRBV12-2 to TRBJ2-1; no DNA check was done on the table's D call, TRBD1. TRBV12-2 is a recognized pseudogene. The CDR3 runs to 16 residues. CDR3 coding DNA: TGTGCAAGTCGCTTAGCGAGGGACAGGGTATACAATGAGCAGTTCTTC. The encoded protein is CASRLARDRVYNEQFF.